This section outlines one TCR beta chain sequence together with its context. Antigen: not known. These data are taken from a study of cytomegalovirus exposure and HLA in healthy donors. Turning to the study itself: The study's early data release held about 85 million unique TCRs from HLA-typed donors. Study-wide findings and caveats: The number of N-insertions in an Asian-associated ancestry cluster was reportedly below the roughly 670-donor mean in a later analysis. Previously analyzed data showed that most TCR beta V segments were productive at a frequency of about 87% or about 30%.

PCR involved 60 Vbeta and 13 Jbeta primers. The assay was immunoSEQ multiplex PCR, and TCRdb's table has in-frame clones only and misses some. The sample includes under 300,000 clones, over 70% of them seen just once. Germline CDR1 reads SQVTM; CDR2 reads ANQGSEA. Germline trimming cut 6 bases from V and 8 bases from J; bases unmatched to any gene: 9. The CDR3 sequence is 14 residues long. Sequencing was performed on PBMCs. This TCR was recovered from a woman in her sixties in good health and CMV-seropositive. J is TRBJ2-2 and V is TRBV29-1; 10 nucleotides match TRBD2. The DNA for the CDR3 is TGCAGCGTGGCGAGGACTAGCGGAGTAGGGGAGCTGTTTTTT. Translating it yields CSVARTSGVGELFF.